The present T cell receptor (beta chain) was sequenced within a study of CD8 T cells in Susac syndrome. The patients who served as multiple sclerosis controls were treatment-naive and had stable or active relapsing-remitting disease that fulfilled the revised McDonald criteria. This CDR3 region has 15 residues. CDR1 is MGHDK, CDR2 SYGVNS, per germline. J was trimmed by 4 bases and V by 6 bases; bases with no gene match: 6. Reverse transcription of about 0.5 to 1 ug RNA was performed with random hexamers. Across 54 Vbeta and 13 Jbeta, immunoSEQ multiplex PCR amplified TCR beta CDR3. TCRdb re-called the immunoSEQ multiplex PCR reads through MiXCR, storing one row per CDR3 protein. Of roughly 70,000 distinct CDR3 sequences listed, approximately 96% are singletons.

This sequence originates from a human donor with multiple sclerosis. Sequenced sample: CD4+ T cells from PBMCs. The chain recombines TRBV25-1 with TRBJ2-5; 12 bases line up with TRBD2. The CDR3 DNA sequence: TGTGCCAGCAGGGCACTAGCGGGGGGTTTAGAGACCCAGTACTTC. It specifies CASRALAGGLETQYF.